The clone carrying this T cell receptor beta chain appeared once. The data belong to a study of T cell clonotyping in hematopoietic cell transplantation. TCRdb keeps only in-frame clones here, not all; method: immunoSEQ multiplex PCR. Of 12,000 to 15,000 clones listed, 94% are singletons. The input for sequencing was PBMCs, taken 30 days after allogeneic stem cell transplant. This sequence originates from a male patient between 60 and 69 years old who had an allogeneic stem cell transplant from an unrelated donor, so the T cells may come from the graft donor. Some clones in this sample may be carry-over from other donors' samples.

The CDR3 is CASSKGQIYEQYF. The CDR3 DNA is TGTGCCAGCAGCAAGGGACAGATCTACGAGCAGTACTTC. V and J are TRBV14 and TRBJ2-7, with 7 bases matching TRBD1. CDR1 and CDR2 from the germline V gene are SGHDN and FVKESK. The CDR3 extends over 13 amino acids. Unmatched junction bases numbered 4, after V lost 5 bases and J lost 3 bases.